Reported below is one T cell receptor beta chain. Its antigen is not known. This sample stems from a study of T-cell memory formation after mild COVID-19. As for the study in general: TCR clusters showed largely donor specificity. General study findings and limits: The appearance of some responding clones in pre-infection memory suggested that cross-reactive memory joined.

5'RACE primed from the constant segment yielded TCR alpha and TCR beta cDNA libraries bearing sample barcodes and UMIs. TCRdb called the 5' RACE reads again in MiXCR, with one record for every CDR3 protein. The sample has approximately 400,000 distinct CDR3 sequences, 24% seen once. Trimming took off 5 bases at V and 1 base at J, with 15 bases between the two ends. This CDR3 comprises 16 residues. CDR1 and CDR2 from the germline V gene are DFQATT and SNEGSKA (reference sequence). V is TRBV20-1 and J is TRBJ2-6; D remains ambiguous. This TCR was recovered from an adult woman who had mild COVID-19 (a few samples of this study predate the infection). Cell type and time point are not known. Sequencing input: PBMCs or a T cell subset sorted from them (not recorded which). CDR3 sequence: CSAVMTDNSGANVLTF. In DNA form, the CDR3 reads TGCAGTGCTGTGATGACGGATAATTCTGGGGCCAACGTCCTGACTTTC.